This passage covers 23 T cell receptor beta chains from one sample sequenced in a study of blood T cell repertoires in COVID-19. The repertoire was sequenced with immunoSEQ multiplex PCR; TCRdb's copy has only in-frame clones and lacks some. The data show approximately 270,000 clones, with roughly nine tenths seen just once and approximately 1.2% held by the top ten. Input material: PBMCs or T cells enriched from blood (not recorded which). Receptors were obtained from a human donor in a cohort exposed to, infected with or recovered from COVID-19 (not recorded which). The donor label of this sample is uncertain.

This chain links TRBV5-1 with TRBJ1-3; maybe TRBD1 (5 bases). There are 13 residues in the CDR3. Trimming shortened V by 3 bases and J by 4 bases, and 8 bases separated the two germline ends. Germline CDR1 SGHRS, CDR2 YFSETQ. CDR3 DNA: TGCGCCAGCAGCTCCCAGGGAGGAAACACCATATATTTT. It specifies CASSSQGGNTIYF.

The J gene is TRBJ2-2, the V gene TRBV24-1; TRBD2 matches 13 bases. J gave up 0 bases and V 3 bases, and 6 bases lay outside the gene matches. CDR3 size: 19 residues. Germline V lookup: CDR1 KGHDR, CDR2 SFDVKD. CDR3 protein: CATSDPGLAGDSNTGELFF. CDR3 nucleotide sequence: TGTGCCACCAGTGATCCCGGACTAGCGGGGGATTCGAACACCGGGGAGCTGTTTTTT.

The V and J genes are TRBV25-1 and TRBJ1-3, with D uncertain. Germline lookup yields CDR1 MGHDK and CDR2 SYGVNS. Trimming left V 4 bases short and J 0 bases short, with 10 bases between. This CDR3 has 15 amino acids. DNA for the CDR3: TGTGCCAGCAGTGTACTCGGGGTCTCTGGAAACACCATATATTTT. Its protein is CASSVLGVSGNTIYF.

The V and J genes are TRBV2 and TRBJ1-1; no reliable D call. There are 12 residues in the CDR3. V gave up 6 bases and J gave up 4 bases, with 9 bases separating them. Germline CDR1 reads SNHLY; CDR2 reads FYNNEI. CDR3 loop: CASRRGVTEAFF. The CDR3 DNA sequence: TGTGCCAGCAGGAGAGGAGTCACTGAAGCTTTCTTT.

As DNA, the CDR3 is TGCGCCAGCAGCGGAGGGGCAAGTGCAGATACGCAGTATTTT. This encodes CASSGGASADTQYF. The chain has TRBV5-1 and TRBJ2-3; D is perhaps TRBD2 (6 bases). Trimming left V 4 bases short and J 4 bases short, with 13 bases between. The CDR3 loop spans 14 amino acids. The germline gives CDR1 SGHRS, CDR2 YFSETQ. The variable domain in full, with the rest retrieved from reference TRBV5-1 and TRBJ2-3, is KAGVTQTPRYLIKTRGQQVTLSCSPISGHRSVSWYQQTPGQGLQFLFEYFSETQRNKGNFPGRFSGRQFSNSRSEMNVSTLELGDSALYLCASSGGASADTQYFGPGTRLTVL.

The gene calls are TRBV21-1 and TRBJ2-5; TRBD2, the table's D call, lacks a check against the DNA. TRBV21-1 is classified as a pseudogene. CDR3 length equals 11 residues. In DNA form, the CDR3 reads TGTGCCAGCAGTCGTTTGCGGTCCCAGTACTTC. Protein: CASSRLRSQYF.

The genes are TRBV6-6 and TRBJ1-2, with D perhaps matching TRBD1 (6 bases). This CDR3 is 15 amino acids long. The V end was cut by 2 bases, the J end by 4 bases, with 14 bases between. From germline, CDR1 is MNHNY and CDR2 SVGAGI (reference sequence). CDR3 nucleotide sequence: TGTGCCAGCAGTTACGTGGCAGGGGACGGCTATGGCTACACCTTC. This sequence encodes CASSYVAGDGYGYTF.

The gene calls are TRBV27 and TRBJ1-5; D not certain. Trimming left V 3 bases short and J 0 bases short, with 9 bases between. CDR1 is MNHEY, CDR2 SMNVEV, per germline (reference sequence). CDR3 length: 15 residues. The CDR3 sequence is CASSLGGYSNQPQHF. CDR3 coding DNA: TGTGCCAGCAGTTTGGGAGGTTATAGCAATCAGCCCCAGCATTTT.

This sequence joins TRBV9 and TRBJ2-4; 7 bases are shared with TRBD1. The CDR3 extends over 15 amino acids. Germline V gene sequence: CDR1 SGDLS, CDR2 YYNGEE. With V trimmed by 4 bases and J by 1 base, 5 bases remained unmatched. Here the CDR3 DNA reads TGTGCCAGCAGCCGACAGGGCCAGGCCAAAAACATTCAGTACTTC. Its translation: CASSRQGQAKNIQYF.

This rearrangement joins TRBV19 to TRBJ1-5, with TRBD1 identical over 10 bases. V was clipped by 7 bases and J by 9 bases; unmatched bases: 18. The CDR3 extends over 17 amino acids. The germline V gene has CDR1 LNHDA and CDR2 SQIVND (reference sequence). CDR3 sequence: CASITGTGALYQGPQHF. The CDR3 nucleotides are TGTGCCAGTATCACTGGGACAGGGGCTCTCTACCAGGGGCCCCAGCATTTT.

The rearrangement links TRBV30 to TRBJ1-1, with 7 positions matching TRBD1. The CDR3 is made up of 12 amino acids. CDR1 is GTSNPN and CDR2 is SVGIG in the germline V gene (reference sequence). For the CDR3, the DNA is TGTGCTAGTGACAGGGAGAACACTGAAGCTTTCTTT. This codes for CASDRENTEAFF.

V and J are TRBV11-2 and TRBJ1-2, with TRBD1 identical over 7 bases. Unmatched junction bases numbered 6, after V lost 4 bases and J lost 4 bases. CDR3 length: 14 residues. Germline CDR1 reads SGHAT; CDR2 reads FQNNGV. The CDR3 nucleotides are TGTGCCAGCAGCTCCTACAGGGGATCCTATGGCTACACCTTC. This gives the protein CASSSYRGSYGYTF. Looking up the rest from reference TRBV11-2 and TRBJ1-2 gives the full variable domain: EAGVAQSPRYKIIEKRQSVAFWCNPISGHATLYWYQQILGQGPKLLIQFQNNGVVDDSQLPKDRFSAERLKGVDSTLKIQPAKLEDSAVYLCASSSYRGSYGYTFGSGTRLTVV.

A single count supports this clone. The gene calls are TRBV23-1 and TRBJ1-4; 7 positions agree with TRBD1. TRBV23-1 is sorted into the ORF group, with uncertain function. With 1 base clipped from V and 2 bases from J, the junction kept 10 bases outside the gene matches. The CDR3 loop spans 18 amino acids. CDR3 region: CASSQLGRQGLTNEKLFF. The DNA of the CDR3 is TGCGCCAGCAGTCAATTAGGTCGACAGGGTTTGACTAATGAAAAACTGTTTTTT.

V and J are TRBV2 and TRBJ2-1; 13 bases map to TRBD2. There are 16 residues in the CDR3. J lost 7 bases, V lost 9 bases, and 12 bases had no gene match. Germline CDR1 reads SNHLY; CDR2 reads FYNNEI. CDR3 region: CARGTSGGAWWNEQFF. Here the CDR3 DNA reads TGTGCCAGGGGCACTAGCGGGGGGGCGTGGTGGAATGAGCAGTTCTTC.

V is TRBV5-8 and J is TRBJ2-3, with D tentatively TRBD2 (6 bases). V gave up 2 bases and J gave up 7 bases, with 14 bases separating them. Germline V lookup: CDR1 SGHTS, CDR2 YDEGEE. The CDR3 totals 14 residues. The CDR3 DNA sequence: TGTGCCAGCAGCTTCCCATCGGAGGGGAATACGCAGTATTTT. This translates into CASSFPSEGNTQYF. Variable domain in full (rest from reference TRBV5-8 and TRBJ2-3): EAGVTQSPTHLIKTRGQQATLRCSPISGHTSVYWYQQALGLGLQFLLWYDEGEERNRGNFPPRFSGRQFPNYSSELNVNALELEDSALYLCASSFPSEGNTQYFGPGTRLTVL.

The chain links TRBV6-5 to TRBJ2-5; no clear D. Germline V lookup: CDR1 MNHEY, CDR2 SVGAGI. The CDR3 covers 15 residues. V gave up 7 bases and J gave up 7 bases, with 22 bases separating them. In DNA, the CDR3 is TGTGCCAGCAACCTTGAGGCACCCAGCAGAGGGACCCAGTACTTC. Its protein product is CASNLEAPSRGTQYF.

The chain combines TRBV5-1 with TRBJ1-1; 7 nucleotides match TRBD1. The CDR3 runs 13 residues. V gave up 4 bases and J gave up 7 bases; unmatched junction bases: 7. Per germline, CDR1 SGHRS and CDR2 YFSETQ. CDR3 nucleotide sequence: TGCGCCAGCAGCGCACCCCGGACAGGTGAAGCTTTCTTT. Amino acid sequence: CASSAPRTGEAFF.

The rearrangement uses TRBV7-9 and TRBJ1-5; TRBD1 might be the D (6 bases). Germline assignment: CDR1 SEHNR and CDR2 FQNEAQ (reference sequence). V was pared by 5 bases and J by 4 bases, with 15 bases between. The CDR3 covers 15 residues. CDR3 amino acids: CASSQGPNWNQPQHF. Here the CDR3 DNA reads TGTGCCAGCAGCCAGGGGCCCAATTGGAATCAGCCCCAGCATTTT.

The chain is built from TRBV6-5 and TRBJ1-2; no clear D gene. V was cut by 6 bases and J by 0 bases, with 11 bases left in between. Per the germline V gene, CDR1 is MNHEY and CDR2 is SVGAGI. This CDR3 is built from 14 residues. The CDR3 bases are TGTGCCAGCAGACATGACACCTCTAACTATGGCTACACCTTC. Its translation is CASRHDTSNYGYTF.

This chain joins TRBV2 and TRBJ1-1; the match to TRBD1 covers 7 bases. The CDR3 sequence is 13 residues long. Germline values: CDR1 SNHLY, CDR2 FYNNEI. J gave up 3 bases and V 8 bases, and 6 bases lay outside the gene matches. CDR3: CASGYRGDTEAFF. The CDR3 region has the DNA TGTGCCAGCGGCTACAGGGGAGACACTGAAGCTTTCTTT.

CDR3 sequence: CASSREHRGAEAFF. The CDR3, as DNA: TGTGCCAGTAGTAGGGAACACAGGGGAGCCGAAGCTTTCTTT. This chain uses TRBV19 with TRBJ1-1, with TRBD1 matching 7 bases. The V and J ends lost 4 bases and 8 bases, in that order; junction bases with no gene match: 10. The CDR3 runs 14 residues. Germline V gives CDR1 LNHDA, CDR2 SQIVND (reference sequence).

The CDR3 region is CASSYAGDYEQYF. DNA of the CDR3: TGTGCCAGCAGTTACGCGGGGGACTACGAGCAGTACTTC. This chain joins TRBV6-2 or TRBV6-3 and TRBJ2-7; TRBD2 agrees at 7 bases. Trimming took 2 bases from V and 3 from J; bases not matched to a gene: 1. CDR3 size: 13 residues. CDR1 and CDR2 (germline): MNHEY, SVGEGT.

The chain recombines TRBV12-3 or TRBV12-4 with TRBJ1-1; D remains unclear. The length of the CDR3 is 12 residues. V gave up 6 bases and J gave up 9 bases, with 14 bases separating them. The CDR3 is CASSRLTEKAFF. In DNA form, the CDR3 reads TGTGCCAGCAGCCGCCTGACGGAGAAAGCTTTCTTT.